This is a list of T cell receptor beta chains from one sample in a study of radiotherapy plus CTLA-4 blockade in lung cancer. Measured with immunoSEQ multiplex PCR; TCRdb has only the in-frame clones, and not every one. The profile covers about 81,000 clones, with 60% to 80% appearing a single time and 11% to 15% taken by the ten largest. The sequencing used peripheral blood, collected from a patient treated with radiotherapy plus ipilimumab. Receptor source: a human donor with non-small cell lung cancer that progressed on radiotherapy plus ipilimumab. Both conserved end residues are part of each CDR3. D genes are given only for firm matches. Clone size is stated in some rows and not others, as once, few, many or a class when expanded.

CDR3	DNA	D	V	J	size
CASSKWPPRVNQPQHF	TGTGCCAGCAGCAAATGGCCTCCCCGGGTGAATCAGCCCCAGCATTTT	NA	TRBV21-1	TRBJ1-5	NA
CASSFATGLVRGGYTF	TGCGCCAGCAGCTTCGCGACAGGGCTGGTAAGGGGAGGCTACACCTTC	TRBD1	TRBV5-1	TRBJ1-2	few
CASSLGALLENEQFF	TGTGCCAGCAGCTTGGGGGCCCTCTTAGAGAATGAGCAGTTCTTC	NA	TRBV5-6	TRBJ2-1	NA
CASSSRTSGRGDNEQFF	TGTGCCAGCAGCTCCCGGACTAGCGGGAGGGGAGACAATGAGCAGTTCTTC	TRBD2	TRBV11-3	TRBJ2-1	NA
CASRGIGGTEAFF	TGTGCCAGCAGGGGGATTGGGGGGACTGAAGCTTTCTTT	NA	TRBV25-1	TRBJ1-1	NA
CASSETAYTEAFF	TGTGCCAGCAGCGAGACAGCCTACACTGAAGCTTTCTTT	NA	TRBV11-3	TRBJ1-1	NA
CASSLSPTGQLRAFF	TGTGCCAGCAGTTTATCCCCCACAGGGCAGCTGAGGGCTTTCTTT	NA	TRBV27	TRBJ1-1	NA
CAGSGTVNTEAFF	TGTGCCGGCAGTGGGACAGTAAACACTGAAGCTTTCTTT	TRBD1	TRBV6-1	TRBJ1-1	once
CASSFGIYNEQFF	TGTGCCAGCAGTTTCGGGATCTACAATGAGCAGTTCTTC	NA	TRBV27	TRBJ2-1	few
CASSPTHREVRTEAFF	TGCGCCAGCAGCCCAACACACAGGGAGGTCAGAACTGAAGCTTTCTTT	NA	TRBV5-1	TRBJ1-1	once
CASSSTFSYEQYF	TGTGCCAGCAGCTCCACTTTCTCCTACGAGCAGTACTTC	NA	TRBV5-6	TRBJ2-7	NA